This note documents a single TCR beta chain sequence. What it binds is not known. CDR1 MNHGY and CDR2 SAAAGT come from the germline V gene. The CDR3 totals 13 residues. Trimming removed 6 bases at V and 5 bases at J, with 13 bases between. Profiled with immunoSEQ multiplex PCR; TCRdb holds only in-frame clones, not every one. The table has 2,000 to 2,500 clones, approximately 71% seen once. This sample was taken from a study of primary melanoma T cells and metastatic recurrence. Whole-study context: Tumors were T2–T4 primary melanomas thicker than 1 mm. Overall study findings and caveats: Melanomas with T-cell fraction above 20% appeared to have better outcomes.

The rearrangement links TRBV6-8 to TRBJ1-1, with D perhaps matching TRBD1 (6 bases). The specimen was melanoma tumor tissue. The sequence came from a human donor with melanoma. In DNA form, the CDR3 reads TGTGCCAGCAGGTATAGGGGGGGAACTGAAGCTTTCTTT. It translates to CASRYRGGTEAFF.